Following are 32 T cell receptor beta chains from one sample sequenced in a study of cytomegalovirus exposure and HLA in healthy donors. The protocol was immunoSEQ multiplex PCR, while the TCRdb copy is restricted to in-frame clones and leaves out a portion. The sample lists about 190,000 clones; about 82% were seen once. Sequenced input: PBMCs. Receptor source: a woman aged 18 to 35 in good health and CMV-seronegative.

This chain joins TRBV5-4 and TRBJ2-3, with TRBD2 matching 12 bases. Germline trimming cut 5 bases from V and 0 bases from J; bases unmatched to any gene: 7. Germline V gene lookup returns CDR1 SGHNT and CDR2 YYREEE (reference sequence). The CDR3 length is 17 residues. CDR3 in amino acids: CASSLRTSGISTDTQYF. CDR3 coding DNA: TGTGCCAGCAGTCTTAGGACTAGCGGGATTAGCACAGATACGCAGTATTTT.

This clone showed up just a few times. The genes are TRBV7-9 and TRBJ1-5, with D unresolved. The V and J ends lost 5 bases and 7 bases respectively, with 24 bases between them. Germline lookup yields CDR1 SEHNR and CDR2 FQNEAQ (reference sequence). CDR3 length equals 17 residues. The CDR3 spells CASSGGVGLLETQPQHF. The CDR3 DNA is TGTGCCAGCAGCGGCGGGGTCGGACTGCTGGAAACCCAGCCCCAGCATTTT.

This rearrangement joins TRBV7-2 to TRBJ1-1; 8 bases agree with TRBD1. The CDR3 is made up of 12 amino acids. V lost 8 bases to trimming and J lost 1 base; unmatched junction nucleotides: 0. Per germline, CDR1 SGHTA and CDR2 FQGNSA. CDR3 region: CASGQGNTEAFF. The CDR3 DNA is TGTGCCAGCGGACAGGGGAACACTGAAGCTTTCTTT.

The chain has TRBV10-1 and TRBJ2-5; D possibly corresponds to TRBD2 (6 bases). V dropped 6 bases and J dropped 5 bases, with 16 bases sitting between them. Germline CDR1 reads WNHNN; CDR2 reads SYGVQD (reference sequence). The CDR3 has 14 amino acids. CDR3 nucleotide sequence: TGCGCCAGCAGCCCGGGACTCGCAACGGAGACCCAGTACTTC. Its translation: CASSPGLATETQYF.

This sequence joins TRBV6-4 and TRBJ2-3, with TRBD2 matching 8 bases. The junction had 0 bases not matched to a gene; V was cut back by 4 bases and J by 0 bases. Germline V lookup: CDR1 MRHNA, CDR2 SNTAGT. There are 14 residues in the CDR3. The CDR3 is CASSAGGSTDTQYF. Written as DNA, the CDR3 is TGTGCCAGCAGTGCGGGGGGGAGCACAGATACGCAGTATTTT.

The chain is built from TRBV7-6 and TRBJ2-3, with D maybe TRBD2 (6 bases). V lost 1 base, J lost 1 base, and 9 bases lay in between. Germline-derived CDR1 and CDR2 are SGHVS and FNYEAQ. The CDR3 spans 15 residues. The CDR3 sequence is CASSLVGGRTDTQYF. The CDR3 nucleotides are TGTGCCAGCAGCTTAGTCGGGGGACGCACAGATACGCAGTATTTT.

This chain uses TRBV7-8 with TRBJ1-5; 8 bases are shared with TRBD1. Unmatched junction bases numbered 8, after V lost 4 bases and J lost 6 bases. The CDR3 runs to 15 residues. Germline V gives CDR1 SGHVS, CDR2 FQNEAQ. The CDR3 sequence: CASSSRTGRAQPQHF. The CDR3 region has the DNA TGTGCCAGCAGCTCGCGGACAGGGCGCGCTCAGCCCCAGCATTTT.

The gene calls are TRBV5-4 and TRBJ2-1, with 7 bases lining up with TRBD2. V lost 3 bases, J lost 2 bases, and 8 bases stayed unmatched. The CDR3 sequence is 16 residues long. The germline CDR1 and CDR2 sequences are SGHNT and YYREEE (reference sequence). CDR3 sequence: CASSYLTSVPYNEQFF. The DNA of the CDR3 is TGTGCCAGCAGCTACCTAACTAGCGTACCCTACAATGAGCAGTTCTTC.

This clone has more than one count but fewer than ten. The V gene is TRBV6-4, the J gene TRBJ2-1; TRBD2 aligns across 9 bases. This CDR3 is built from 15 residues. Germline V gene data show CDR1 as MRHNA and CDR2 as SNTAGT. V dropped 4 bases and J dropped 2; count of bases not matched to a gene: 3. This CDR3 reads CASSASGDTYNEQFF. The CDR3 coding sequence is TGTGCCAGCAGTGCTAGCGGGGATACCTACAATGAGCAGTTCTTC.

This rearrangement joins TRBV19 to TRBJ2-7; a weak D match, TRBD2 (5 bases). V was pared by 3 bases and J by 4 bases, with 16 bases between. The V gene's germline CDR1 is LNHDA and CDR2 SQIVND (reference sequence). The length of the CDR3 is 15 residues. The CDR3 DNA sequence: TGTGCCAGTAGTATGGGCTCGTCCGGGATGTACGAGCAGTACTTC. Protein product: CASSMGSSGMYEQYF.

The V gene is TRBV27, the J gene TRBJ1-1; D may be TRBD1 (6 bases). V lost 5 bases, J lost 5 bases, and 15 bases lay in between. CDR3 length equals 14 residues. The V gene's germline CDR1 is MNHEY and CDR2 SMNVEV (reference sequence). CDR3 bases: TGTGCCAGCAGTCAGAGACAGGACCTTACTGAAGCTTTCTTT. Its protein product is CASSQRQDLTEAFF.

The chain employs TRBV5-1 and TRBJ2-5, with TRBD2 matching 16 bases. The junction had 7 bases not matched to a gene; V was cut back by 4 bases and J by 1 base. The CDR3 extends over 18 amino acids. Per germline, CDR1 SGHRS and CDR2 YFSETQ. CDR3 residues: CASSAGTSGGAFQETQYF. The CDR3 nucleotides read TGCGCCAGCAGCGCAGGGACTAGCGGGGGGGCTTTCCAAGAGACCCAGTACTTC.

This chain connects TRBV6-5 to TRBJ1-3; tentative D call: TRBD1 (5 bases). Looked up from germline, CDR1 is MNHEY and CDR2 is SVGAGI. The CDR3 consists of 13 residues. Between the trimmed V and J ends, which lost 2 bases and 3 bases, there was a span of 5 bases. CDR3 bases: TGTGCCAGCAGTTACAGGGGTGGAAACACCATATATTTT. Protein sequence: CASSYRGGNTIYF.

This rearrangement joins TRBV6-5 to TRBJ2-7; 12 bases fit TRBD2. This CDR3 region has 14 residues. Trimming cost V 6 bases and J 5 bases; bases outside gene matches: 5. The germline CDR1 and CDR2 sequences are MNHEY and SVGAGI. The CDR3 nucleotides read TGTGCCAGCAGGGCACTAGCGGGAGGACACGAGCAGTACTTC. As protein: CASRALAGGHEQYF.

The rearrangement links TRBV12-5 to TRBJ2-2; TRBD2 is a possible D gene (5 bases). Germline CDR1 LGHNT, CDR2 FRNRAP. This CDR3 spans 19 amino acids. The V end lost 0 bases, the J end lost 0 bases, and 17 bases lay between the germline ends. CDR3 in DNA: TGTGCTAGTGGTTTGGTACTGAAGGTCGCTAGCCCGAACACCGGGGAGCTGTTTTTT. Protein product: CASGLVLKVASPNTGELFF.

The CDR3 coding sequence is TGTGCCAGCAGTGAAAAGACAGGACCCAGGGCGGCTTTCTTT. This sequence encodes CASSEKTGPRAAFF. This chain connects TRBV6-1 to TRBJ1-1, with D possibly being TRBD1 (6 bases). Per germline, CDR1 MNHNS and CDR2 SASEGT. V lost 2 bases, J lost 11 bases, and 18 bases lay in between. The CDR3 covers 14 residues.

This clone has just one count. This chain uses TRBV10-3 with TRBJ2-2; 8 nucleotides match TRBD1. This CDR3 has 14 residues. The germline CDR1 and CDR2 sequences are ENHRY and SYGVKD. V was pared by 11 bases and J by 2 bases, with 7 bases of the junction left unmatched. As DNA, the CDR3 is TGTGCCGCCACGGGACAGGACAACACCGGGGAGCTGTTTTTT. It codes for CAATGQDNTGELFF.

This clone was seen a single time. CDR3 protein: CASSFGASGMYEQYF. Here the CDR3 DNA reads TGTGCCAGCAGCTTTGGGGCTAGCGGGATGTACGAGCAGTACTTC. This chain uses TRBV5-4 with TRBJ2-7, with 9 bases identical to TRBD2. Germline values: CDR1 SGHNT, CDR2 YYREEE (reference sequence). Losses at the gene ends were 2 bases for V and 4 bases for J; bases not matched to a gene: 7. CDR3 length: 15 amino acids.

This clone was observed a few times. This sequence joins TRBV6-5 and TRBJ2-7; TRBD1 matches at 9 bases. The V gene's germline CDR1 is MNHEY and CDR2 SVGAGI. Trimming removed 4 bases from V and 5 bases from J; junction bases left unmatched: 6. The CDR3 contains 14 residues. The CDR3 protein is CASSLGTGLNEQYF. The CDR3 DNA sequence: TGTGCCAGCAGTTTGGGGACAGGGTTGAACGAGCAGTACTTC.

In the case of this clone: The conserved phenylalanine or tryptophan is not found at the CDR3 terminus, so this likely reflects a read error. It is unclear where the CDR3 begins or ends on the DNA, so no DNA is shown, and the CDR3 is as TCRdb lists it. The chain is built from TRBV6-5 and TRBJ1-1; the table's D call, TRBD1, has no DNA check behind it. A total of 10 residues make up the CDR3, ends included. From germline, CDR1 is MNHEY and CDR2 SVGAGI. The CDR3 region is CASSYVTGAG.

This clone was recorded once. This rearrangement joins TRBV28 to TRBJ1-3, with no clear D. Germline CDR1 is MDHEN and CDR2 is SYDVKM. The CDR3 consists of 13 residues. V was shortened by 1 base and J by 7 bases, with 8 bases between the two germline ends. The CDR3 spells CASSLSTGNTIYF. The CDR3 bases are TGTGCCAGCAGTTTATCGACCGGGAACACCATATATTTT.

The chain couples TRBV19 to TRBJ2-4; D may be TRBD2 (5 bases). Trimming took off 7 bases at V and 6 bases at J, with 16 bases between the two ends. Germline loops: CDR1 LNHDA, CDR2 SQIVND (reference sequence). The CDR3 runs 14 residues. The CDR3 here is CASTPPDSRNIQYF. The CDR3 coding sequence is TGTGCCAGTACCCCACCGGACTCCAGAAACATTCAGTACTTC.

The chain uses TRBV18 and TRBJ1-1; unclear D gene. The V gene's germline CDR1 is KGHSH and CDR2 LQKENI. The CDR3 has 15 residues. Trimming left V 0 bases short and J 4 bases short, with 12 bases between. In nucleotides, the CDR3 is TGTGCCAGCTCACCACCGGAGTTCGTCTCCACTGAAGCTTTCTTT. Translated: CASSPPEFVSTEAFF.

The J gene is TRBJ2-2, the V gene TRBV25-1; possible D gene TRBD2, 5 bases. This CDR3 is 13 amino acids long. Germline V gives CDR1 MGHDK, CDR2 SYGVNS. Trimming removed 6 bases from V and 6 bases from J, with 11 bases in between. The CDR3 DNA follows: TGTGCCAGCAGGTTTTCGGACTCCGGGGAGCTGTTTTTT. Encoded protein: CASRFSDSGELFF.

The chain is built from TRBV27 and TRBJ2-7, with TRBD1 identical over 8 bases. There are 13 residues in the CDR3. Germline loops: CDR1 MNHEY, CDR2 SMNVEV (reference sequence). V was clipped by 7 bases and J by 7 bases; unmatched bases: 9. The CDR3 sequence is CASTGQGKGEQYF. CDR3 DNA sequence: TGTGCCAGCACTGGACAGGGTAAGGGAGAGCAGTACTTC.

This chain uses TRBV6-6 with TRBJ2-3; a weak D match, TRBD2 (6 bases). The V gene's germline CDR1 is MNHNY and CDR2 SVGAGI (reference sequence). V was pared by 6 bases and J by 6 bases, with 7 bases between. This CDR3 contains 11 residues. The DNA of the CDR3 is TGTGCCAGCAGCCGGGGGGATACGCAGTATTTT. It is translated as CASSRGDTQYF.

J is TRBJ2-7 and V is TRBV7-6; TRBD2 aligns across 9 bases. This CDR3 spans 16 amino acids. The J segment lost 2 bases and the V segment lost 3 bases, leaving 8 bases of the junction unmatched. The germline CDR1 and CDR2 sequences are SGHVS and FNYEAQ. CDR3 in amino acids: CASSFKVAGETYEQYF. The CDR3, as DNA: TGTGCCAGCAGCTTTAAGGTAGCGGGGGAGACCTACGAGCAGTACTTC.

The rearrangement links TRBV10-1 to TRBJ2-5; a possible D gene is TRBD1 (5 bases). CDR1 is WNHNN and CDR2 is SYGVQD in the germline V gene (reference sequence). This CDR3 has 14 amino acids. V dropped 0 bases and J dropped 1 base, with 6 bases sitting between them. The CDR3 sequence is CASSESTGQETQYF. CDR3 bases: TGCGCCAGCAGTGAGTCTACAGGCCAAGAGACCCAGTACTTC.

The rearrangement links TRBV5-6 to TRBJ2-7, with a tentative D call TRBD2 (5 bases). The CDR3 totals 12 residues. Trimming removed 4 bases from V and 6 bases from J, with 11 bases in between. Germline loops: CDR1 SGHDT, CDR2 YYEEEE. The CDR3 DNA follows: TGTGCCAGCAGCCGGGGAGCGAGCGAGCAGTACTTC. Protein sequence: CASSRGASEQYF.

The chain employs TRBV7-6 and TRBJ1-4, with D maybe TRBD1 (6 bases). CDR1 and CDR2 from the germline V gene are SGHVS and FNYEAQ. The CDR3 sequence is 14 residues long. V lost 4 bases, J lost 0 bases, and 6 bases lay in between. The DNA of the CDR3 is TGTGCCAGCAGCTACAGGGCAACTAATGAAAAACTGTTTTTT. Protein: CASSYRATNEKLFF.

The chain employs TRBV30 and TRBJ2-3; D is uncertain. CDR1 is GTSNPN, CDR2 SVGIG, per germline (reference sequence). This CDR3 has 13 amino acids. Trimming removed 0 bases at V and 2 bases at J, with 6 bases between. The CDR3 coding sequence is TGTGCCTGGAGTGTAGCGTACACAGATACGCAGTATTTT. Its protein product is CAWSVAYTDTQYF.

V gene TRBV4-1 combines with J gene TRBJ2-5; TRBD1 agrees at 10 bases. Germline trimming cut 1 base from V and 4 bases from J; bases unmatched to any gene: 9. The CDR3 is made up of 17 amino acids. Germline-derived CDR1 and CDR2 are MGHRA and YSYEKL. The CDR3 DNA reads TGCGCCAGCAGCCAAGTTGGCCGGGACAGGGGTGGAGAGACCCAGTACTTC. Its protein is CASSQVGRDRGGETQYF.